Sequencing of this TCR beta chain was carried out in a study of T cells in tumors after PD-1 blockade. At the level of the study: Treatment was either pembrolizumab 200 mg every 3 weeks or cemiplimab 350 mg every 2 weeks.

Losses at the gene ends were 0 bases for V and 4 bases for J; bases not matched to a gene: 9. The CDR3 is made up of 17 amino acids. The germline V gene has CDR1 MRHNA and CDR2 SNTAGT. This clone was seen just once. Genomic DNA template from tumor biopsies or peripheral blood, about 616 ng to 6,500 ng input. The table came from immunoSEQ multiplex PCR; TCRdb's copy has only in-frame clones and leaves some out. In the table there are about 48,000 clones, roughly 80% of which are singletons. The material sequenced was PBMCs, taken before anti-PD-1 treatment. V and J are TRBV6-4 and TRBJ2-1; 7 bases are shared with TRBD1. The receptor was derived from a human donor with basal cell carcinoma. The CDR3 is CASSDSLRQGVYNEQFF. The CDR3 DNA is TGTGCCAGCAGTGACTCGCTAAGGCAGGGGGTTTACAATGAGCAGTTCTTC.